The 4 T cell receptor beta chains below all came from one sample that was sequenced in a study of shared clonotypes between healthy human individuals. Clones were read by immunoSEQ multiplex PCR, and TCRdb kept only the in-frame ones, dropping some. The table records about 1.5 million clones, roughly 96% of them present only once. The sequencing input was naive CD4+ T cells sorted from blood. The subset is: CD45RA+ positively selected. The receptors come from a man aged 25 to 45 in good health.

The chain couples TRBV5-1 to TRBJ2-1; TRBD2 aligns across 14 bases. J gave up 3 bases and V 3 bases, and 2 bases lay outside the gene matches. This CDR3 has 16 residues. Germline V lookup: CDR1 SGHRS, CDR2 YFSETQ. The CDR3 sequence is CASSWGLAGVYNEQFF. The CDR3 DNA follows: TGCGCCAGCAGCTGGGGACTAGCGGGAGTCTACAATGAGCAGTTCTTC.

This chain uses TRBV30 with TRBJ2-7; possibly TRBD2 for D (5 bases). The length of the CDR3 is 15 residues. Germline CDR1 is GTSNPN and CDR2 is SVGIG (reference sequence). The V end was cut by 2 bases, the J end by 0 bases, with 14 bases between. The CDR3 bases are TGTGCCTGGAGTCAAGGACCTACTAGCTCCTACGAGCAGTACTTC. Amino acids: CAWSQGPTSSYEQYF.

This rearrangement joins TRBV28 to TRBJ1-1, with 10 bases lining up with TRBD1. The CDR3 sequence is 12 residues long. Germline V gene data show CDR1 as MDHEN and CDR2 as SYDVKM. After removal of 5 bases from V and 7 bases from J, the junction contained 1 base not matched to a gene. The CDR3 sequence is CASSGQGVEAFF. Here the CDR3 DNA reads TGTGCCAGCAGTGGACAGGGGGTTGAAGCTTTCTTT.

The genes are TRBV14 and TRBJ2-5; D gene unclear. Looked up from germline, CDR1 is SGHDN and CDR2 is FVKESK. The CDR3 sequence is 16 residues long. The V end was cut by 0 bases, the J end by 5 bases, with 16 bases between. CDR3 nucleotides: TGTGCCAGCAGCCAAGATCGTACGGGCCTCCGGGAGACCCAGTACTTC. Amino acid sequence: CASSQDRTGLRETQYF. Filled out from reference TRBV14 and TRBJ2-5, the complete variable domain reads EAGVTQFPSHSVIEKGQTVTLRCDPISGHDNLYWYRRVMGKEIKFLLHFVKESKQDESGMPNNRFLAERTGGTYSTLKVQPAELEDSGVYFCASSQDRTGLRETQYFGPGTRLLVL.